Each of the 28 T cell receptor beta chains below was sequenced from the same sample in a study of shared clonotypes between healthy human individuals. Repertoires were generated with immunoSEQ multiplex PCR, while TCRdb's copy carries only in-frame clones and drops some. The table includes roughly 2,300,000 clones, under 95% detected once. What was sequenced was naive CD4+ T cells from PBMCs. The subset: CD45RA+ positively selected. The source is a man aged 18 to 35 in good health. Some clones in this sample may be carry-over from other donors' samples.

The chain couples TRBV6-1 to TRBJ2-3; D is unresolved. V was clipped by 4 bases and J by 0 bases, with 14 bases between them. CDR1 and CDR2 from the germline V gene are MNHNS and SASEGT. The CDR3 has 16 amino acids. CDR3 sequence reads: CASSVGPILSTDTQYF. The CDR3 DNA is TGTGCCAGCAGTGTTGGGCCCATACTAAGCACAGATACGCAGTATTTT.

The chain links TRBV5-1 to TRBJ1-1; no reliable D call. V gave up 2 bases and J gave up 2 bases, with 7 bases separating them. The CDR3 runs to 13 residues. The germline CDR1 and CDR2 sequences are SGHRS and YFSETQ. The CDR3 region has the DNA TGCGCCAGCAGCTTCCCACCTAACACTGAAGCTTTCTTT. Translation: CASSFPPNTEAFF.

This chain links TRBV28 with TRBJ2-7; 9 nucleotides line up with TRBD2. The CDR3 spans 19 residues. The V gene end was trimmed by 1 base and the J gene end by 7 bases; junction bases not matched to a gene: 20. Germline lookup yields CDR1 MDHEN and CDR2 SYDVKM. The CDR3 spells CASSLYRGTSLLRAGEQYF. In nucleotides, the CDR3 is TGTGCCAGCAGTTTATACCGCGGGACTAGCTTGCTCCGCGCCGGGGAGCAGTACTTC.

This chain joins TRBV7-2 and TRBJ2-3; D may be TRBD1 (6 bases). Deletions cut 1 base from V and 6 bases from J, with 14 bases between. CDR1 and CDR2 (germline): SGHTA, FQGNSA. This CDR3 contains 15 residues. The CDR3 DNA is TGTGCCAGCAGCTTAGGGGGGCGGGCCGCTGATACGCAGTATTTT. As protein: CASSLGGRAADTQYF.

This rearrangement joins TRBV28 to TRBJ1-1; TRBD1 matches at 7 bases. The ends lost 6 bases at V and 0 bases at J; junction bases unmatched: 7. The germline gives CDR1 MDHEN, CDR2 SYDVKM. This CDR3 spans 15 amino acids. The CDR3 loop reads CASRGSTGLNTEAFF. DNA for the CDR3: TGTGCCAGCAGGGGGTCGACAGGGTTGAACACTGAAGCTTTCTTT.

The V call is TRBV27, the J call TRBJ1-5; no clear D gene. The V gene's germline CDR1 is MNHEY and CDR2 SMNVEV (reference sequence). The CDR3 runs to 13 residues. Trimming removed 2 bases at V and 7 bases at J, with 9 bases between. The CDR3 sequence is CASSLGSGQPQHF. CDR3 nucleotide sequence: TGTGCCAGCAGTTTAGGGTCTGGCCAGCCCCAGCATTTT.

As for this clone: Other DNA sequences within the sample encode an identical CDR3. V gene TRBV5-1 combines with J gene TRBJ2-6; tentatively, D is TRBD1 (5 bases). The germline gives CDR1 SGHRS, CDR2 YFSETQ. CDR3 length: 15 residues. V shed 4 bases and J shed 2 bases, with 10 bases lying between them. The DNA for the CDR3 is TGCGCCAGCAGCCTCACAGGCCCTGGGGCCAACGTCCTGACTTTC. It translates to CASSLTGPGANVLTF.

The J gene is TRBJ2-1, the V gene TRBV9; D is unresolved. The CDR3 extends over 13 amino acids. Germline V gene sequence: CDR1 SGDLS, CDR2 YYNGEE. Trimming took 4 bases from V and 7 from J, leaving 12 bases between them. As DNA, the CDR3 is TGTGCCAGCAGCTCCCTACCGCAGAATGAGCAGTTCTTC. This codes for CASSSLPQNEQFF.

The CDR3 is CASESREGGYTF. The CDR3 nucleotides are TGCGCCAGCGAGAGCAGGGAGGGTGGCTACACCTTC. The chain combines TRBV10-2 with TRBJ1-2; weak D call: TRBD1 (5 bases). V lost 8 bases and J 7 bases, leaving 14 bases between the germline ends. CDR1 and CDR2 from the germline V gene are WSHSY and SAAADI. This CDR3 has 12 amino acids.

This chain uses TRBV28 with TRBJ1-5; D is perhaps TRBD1 (5 bases). The germline gives CDR1 MDHEN, CDR2 SYDVKM. Trimming removed 3 bases from V and 7 bases from J, with 19 bases in between. CDR3 length: 16 residues. This chain's CDR3 is CASSFGTVKSGQPQHF. CDR3 nucleotides: TGTGCCAGCAGTTTCGGGACGGTGAAGTCCGGACAGCCCCAGCATTTT.

The chain is built from TRBV28 and TRBJ2-1; D is undetermined. V lost 7 bases and J lost 6, with 19 bases in between. This CDR3 comprises 15 residues. Germline assignment: CDR1 MDHEN and CDR2 SYDVKM. Written as DNA, the CDR3 is TGTGCCAGCACCAACTTCATCTCACAGTTCAATGAGCAGTTCTTC. This sequence encodes CASTNFISQFNEQFF.

The CDR3 here is CASSINPLFEGYTF. CDR3 bases: TGTGCCAGTAGTATAAACCCGCTGTTCGAAGGCTACACCTTC. The chain recombines TRBV19 with TRBJ1-2; D is uncertain. The length of the CDR3 is 14 residues. V gave up 2 bases and J gave up 8 bases, with 15 bases separating them. CDR1 is LNHDA, CDR2 SQIVND, per germline (reference sequence).

This rearrangement joins TRBV5-1 to TRBJ1-1, with 7 bases identical to TRBD1. In germline, CDR1 is SGHRS, CDR2 YFSETQ. Germline trimming cut 4 bases from V and 0 bases from J; bases unmatched to any gene: 9. The CDR3 loop spans 16 amino acids. The CDR3 is CASSAEKGALNTEAFF. The CDR3 DNA reads TGCGCCAGCAGCGCGGAAAAGGGGGCCCTGAACACTGAAGCTTTCTTT.

The chain couples TRBV10-3 to TRBJ2-5, with D possibly being TRBD2 (5 bases). Between the trimmed V and J ends, which lost 0 bases and 6 bases, there was a span of 11 bases. This CDR3 has 14 residues. Germline CDR1 and CDR2: ENHRY and SYGVKD. DNA for the CDR3: TGTGCCATCAGTGAGTCTCTGGACTTCAAGACCCAGTACTTC. The encoded protein is CAISESLDFKTQYF.

The chain combines TRBV10-3 with TRBJ1-2, with 7 bases identical to TRBD1. CDR3 size: 14 residues. V was pared by 6 bases and J by 8 bases, with 12 bases of the junction left unmatched. The V gene's germline CDR1 is ENHRY and CDR2 SYGVKD. The CDR3 DNA sequence: TGTGCCATCAGAACCGGGACAGTGCCATTCGGCTACACCTTC. Protein sequence: CAIRTGTVPFGYTF.

This rearrangement joins TRBV21-1 to TRBJ1-5. TRBV21-1 is noted as a pseudogene. The CDR3 is 18 residues long. The DNA for the CDR3 is TGTGCCAGCCAAACCCTAACGCCCTGGACCCCCAGGAGGCCGCCCCAGCATTTT. This gives the protein CASQTLTPWTPRRPPQHF.

Points on this clone: In the same sample, other DNA sequences code for this CDR3. The chain links TRBV6-5 to TRBJ1-5; D possibly corresponds to TRBD1 (5 bases). Looked up from germline, CDR1 is MNHEY and CDR2 is SVGAGI. This CDR3 has 14 amino acids. Trimming took 5 bases from V and 2 from J, leaving 10 bases between them. The CDR3 loop reads CASSLRGGNQPQHF. The CDR3 DNA sequence: TGTGCCAGCAGTCTCCGGGGGGGCAATCAGCCCCAGCATTTT.

This chain connects TRBV28 to TRBJ1-2, with TRBD1 identical over 7 bases. The CDR3 sequence is 15 residues long. The ends lost 5 bases at V and 12 bases at J; junction bases unmatched: 18. Germline V gene data show CDR1 as MDHEN and CDR2 as SYDVKM. The CDR3, as DNA: TGTGCCAGCAGTGCAACCGGGACAGCAAGCCTCGGAAACACCTTC. It translates to CASSATGTASLGNTF.

The J gene is TRBJ2-3, the V gene TRBV19, with 9 positions matching TRBD1. The germline gives CDR1 LNHDA, CDR2 SQIVND (reference sequence). V lost 9 bases, J lost 4 bases, and 14 bases stayed unmatched. The CDR3 contains 16 residues. The CDR3 region has the DNA TGTGCCAGCAAACGACCGGGACAGGGTAACGCAGATACGCAGTATTTT. Protein product: CASKRPGQGNADTQYF.

This chain connects TRBV5-1 to TRBJ1-4; 7 bases line up with TRBD1. The CDR3 is 14 residues long. Germline V gene lookup returns CDR1 SGHRS and CDR2 YFSETQ. V trimming: 4 bases; J trimming: 10 bases; junction bases outside the gene matches: 10. CDR3 nucleotide sequence: TGCGCCAGCAGCACGGGGACAGCCAACCGAAAACTGTTTTTT. Translation: CASSTGTANRKLFF.

In regard to this clone: A read error may produce the germline difference seen at one junction end. The chain is built from TRBV11-2 and TRBJ2-7, with a possible D match to TRBD2 (7 bases). Germline loops: CDR1 SGHAT, CDR2 FQNNGV. The CDR3 length is 13 residues. In DNA form, the CDR3 reads TGTGCCAGCAGGACCCTGAGGGGGGGGAGTGTATCCTTC. The encoded protein is CASRTLRGGSVSF.

The chain recombines TRBV27 with TRBJ1-2, with unresolved D. V was pared by 4 bases and J by 2 bases, with 14 bases between. The CDR3 covers 15 residues. CDR1 is MNHEY and CDR2 is SMNVEV in the germline V gene (reference sequence). The CDR3 nucleotides read TGTGCCAGCAGTTCTAGTAGTCGGGCGAACTATGGCTACACCTTC. Its protein product is CASSSSSRANYGYTF.

This chain connects TRBV5-1 to TRBJ1-1; a possible D gene is TRBD1 (6 bases). V was trimmed by 4 bases and J by 1 base, leaving 11 bases between them. This CDR3 has 14 residues. Germline V gene data show CDR1 as SGHRS and CDR2 as YFSETQ. The CDR3 DNA reads as TGCGCCAGCAGCGGAGGACAGCAGAACACTGAAGCTTTCTTT. This encodes CASSGGQQNTEAFF.

As for this clone: Other DNA sequences of this sample code for an identical CDR3. The chain combines TRBV2 with TRBJ1-1; D gene uncertain. The CDR3 contains 13 residues. Trimming took off 3 bases at V and 1 base at J, with 6 bases between the two ends. Germline CDR1 is SNHLY and CDR2 is FYNNEI. CDR3 loop: CASSEDSNTEAFF. CDR3 sequence (DNA): TGTGCCAGCAGTGAGGACTCGAACACTGAAGCTTTCTTT. Supplemented by reference TRBV2 and TRBJ1-1, the full variable domain reads EPEVTQTPSHQVTQMGQEVILRCVPISNHLYFYWYRQILGQKVEFLVSFYNNEISEKSEIFDDQFSVERPDGSNFTLKIRSTKLEDSAMYFCASSEDSNTEAFFGQGTRLTVV.

The rearrangement links TRBV9 to TRBJ2-1; the D gene is possibly TRBD1 (5 bases). V lost 2 bases and J lost 5, with 8 bases in between. Germline CDR1 SGDLS, CDR2 YYNGEE. The CDR3 runs 13 residues. The CDR3: CASSVEQDNEQFF. The CDR3 nucleotides read TGTGCCAGCAGCGTGGAACAGGACAATGAGCAGTTCTTC.

The rearrangement links TRBV11-2 to TRBJ2-1; TRBD2 matches 9 bases. The J segment lost 2 bases and the V segment lost 1 base, leaving 3 bases of the junction unmatched. The CDR3 runs 16 residues. Germline V CDR1 and CDR2: SGHAT, FQNNGV. CDR3 residues: CASSLVRTSAYNEQFF. DNA of the CDR3: TGTGCCAGCAGCTTAGTTAGGACTAGCGCCTACAATGAGCAGTTCTTC.

The J gene is TRBJ2-2, the V gene TRBV14, with D tentatively TRBD2 (6 bases). CDR3 length equals 18 residues. Trimming shortened V by 2 bases and J by 4 bases, and 20 bases separated the two germline ends. From germline, CDR1 is SGHDN and CDR2 FVKESK. The CDR3 DNA follows: TGTGCCAGCAGCCAACGAAGACCCGCGGGGAGGAGCACCGGGGAGCTGTTTTTT. It yields the protein CASSQRRPAGRSTGELFF. The full variable domain, with the rest looked up from reference TRBV14 and TRBJ2-2, is EAGVTQFPSHSVIEKGQTVTLRCDPISGHDNLYWYRRVMGKEIKFLLHFVKESKQDESGMPNNRFLAERTGGTYSTLKVQPAELEDSGVYFCASSQRRPAGRSTGELFFGEGSRLTVL.

The rearrangement joins TRBV19 to TRBJ1-1; 8 bases agree with TRBD1. From germline, CDR1 is LNHDA and CDR2 SQIVND (reference sequence). There are 15 residues in the CDR3. V was pared by 4 bases and J by 3 bases, with 7 bases of the junction left unmatched. CDR3 residues: CASSSRDRLDTEAFF. The CDR3 DNA follows: TGTGCCAGTAGTAGTAGGGACAGGTTAGACACTGAAGCTTTCTTT.